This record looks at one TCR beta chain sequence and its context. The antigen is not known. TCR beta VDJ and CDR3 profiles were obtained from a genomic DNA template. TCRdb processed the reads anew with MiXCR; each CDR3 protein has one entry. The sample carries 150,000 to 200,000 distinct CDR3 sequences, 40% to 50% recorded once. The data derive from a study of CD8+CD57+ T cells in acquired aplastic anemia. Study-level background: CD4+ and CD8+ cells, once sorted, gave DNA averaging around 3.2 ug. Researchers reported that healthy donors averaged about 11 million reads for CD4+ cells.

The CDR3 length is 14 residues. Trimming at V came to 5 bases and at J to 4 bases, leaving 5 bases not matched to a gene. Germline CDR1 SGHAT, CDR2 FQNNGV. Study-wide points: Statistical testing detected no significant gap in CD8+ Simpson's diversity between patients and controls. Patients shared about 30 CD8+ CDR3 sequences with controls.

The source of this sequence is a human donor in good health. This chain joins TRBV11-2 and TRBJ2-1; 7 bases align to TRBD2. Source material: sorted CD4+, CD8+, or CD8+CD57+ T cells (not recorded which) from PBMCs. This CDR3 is CASSQRGGYNEQFF. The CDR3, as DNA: TGTGCCAGCAGCCAGCGGGGTGGTTACAATGAGCAGTTCTTC. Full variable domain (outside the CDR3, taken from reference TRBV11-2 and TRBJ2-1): EAGVAQSPRYKIIEKRQSVAFWCNPISGHATLYWYQQILGQGPKLLIQFQNNGVVDDSQLPKDRFSAERLKGVDSTLKIQPAKLEDSAVYLCASSQRGGYNEQFFGPGTRLTVL.